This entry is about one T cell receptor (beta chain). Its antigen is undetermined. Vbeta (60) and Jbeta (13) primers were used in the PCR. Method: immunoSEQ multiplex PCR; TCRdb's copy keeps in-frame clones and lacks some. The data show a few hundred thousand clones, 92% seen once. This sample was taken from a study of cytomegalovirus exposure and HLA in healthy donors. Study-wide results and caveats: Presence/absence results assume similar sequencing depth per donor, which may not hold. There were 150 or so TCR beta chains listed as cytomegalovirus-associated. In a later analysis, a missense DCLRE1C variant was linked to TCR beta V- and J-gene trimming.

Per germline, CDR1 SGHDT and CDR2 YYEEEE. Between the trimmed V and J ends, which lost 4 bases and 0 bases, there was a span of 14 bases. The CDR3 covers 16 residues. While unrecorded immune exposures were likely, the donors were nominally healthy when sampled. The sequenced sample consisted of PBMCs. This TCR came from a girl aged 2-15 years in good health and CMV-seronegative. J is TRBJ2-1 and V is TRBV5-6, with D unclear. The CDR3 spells CASSPEVGSSYNEQFF. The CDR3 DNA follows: TGTGCCAGCAGCCCAGAAGTTGGCAGCTCCTACAATGAGCAGTTCTTC.